These 6 T cell receptor beta chains came from one sample sequenced in a study of post-analysis software for immune sequencing data. Their antigens are not known. Unique molecular identifiers tagged the TCR beta cDNA libraries. Each CDR3 protein gets one entry after TCRdb re-called the PCR reads with MiXCR. This sample carries approximately 730,000 distinct CDR3 sequences, around 45% of them seen once, and the ten largest clones take over 4.5%. Overall study results and limits: Four to six TRBV segments appeared more often in patients than in controls, and TRBV5-6, TRBV5-1 and TRBV20-1 were among these.

Material: blood. These receptors all come from a girl aged 5-17 years with multiple sclerosis.

This clonotype was seen a few times. The chain employs TRBV27 and TRBJ2-1; D gene ambiguous. CDR3 length: 13 amino acids. The V end lost 3 bases, the J end lost 5 bases, and 8 bases lay between the germline ends. Germline-derived CDR1 and CDR2 are MNHEY and SMNVEV (reference sequence). The CDR3 DNA reads TGTGCCAGCAGTTTCCACCCGGACAATGAGCAGTTCTTC. This encodes CASSFHPDNEQFF.

With regard to this clonotype: One junction end does not reproduce the germline sequence, and a read error may be involved. This chain joins TRBV24-1 and TRBJ2-6; D possibly matches TRBD1 or TRBD2 (5 bases each). The length of the CDR3 is 12 residues. Germline CDR1 is KGHDR and CDR2 is SFDVKD. CDR3: CASSTGANVRTF. DNA of the CDR3: TGTGCCTCCTCAACCGGGGCCAACGTCCGGACTTTC.

This clonotype was detected ten times or more. This chain links TRBV10-3 with TRBJ2-5; D remains ambiguous. V lost 10 bases and J 4 bases, leaving 19 bases between the germline ends. This CDR3 is 14 amino acids long. The germline gives CDR1 ENHRY, CDR2 SYGVKD. In DNA form, the CDR3 reads TGTGCCACCCTGGACCACTCTAGGTCAGAGACCCAGTACTTC. Residues: CATLDHSRSETQYF.

This clonotype was seen more than once but under ten times. The chain joins TRBV15 to TRBJ2-3; TRBD1 matches 7 bases. The CDR3 sequence is 18 residues long. The V segment lost 5 bases and the J segment 2 bases; nucleotides outside the gene matches: 16. Looked up from germline, CDR1 is LNHNV and CDR2 is YYDKDF (reference sequence). The CDR3 loop is CATSGDSEQVQYTDTQYF. The CDR3 DNA reads TGTGCCACCAGCGGGGACAGCGAACAGGTTCAATACACAGATACGCAGTATTTT.

Only a few counts were recorded for this clonotype. The V call is TRBV11-2, the J call TRBJ2-7, with no clear D. The V end was cut by 3 bases, the J end by 6 bases, with 12 bases between. In germline, CDR1 is SGHAT, CDR2 FQNNGV. This CDR3 spans 13 amino acids. CDR3 sequence: CASSLRPGREQYF. For the CDR3, the DNA is TGTGCCAGCAGCTTGAGGCCAGGTCGCGAGCAGTACTTC.

The genes are TRBV19 and TRBJ2-6, with 8 bases lining up with TRBD1. The CDR3 consists of 14 residues. V gave up 9 bases and J gave up 1 base; unmatched junction bases: 2. Germline assignment: CDR1 LNHDA and CDR2 SQIVND (reference sequence). CDR3 in amino acids: CASGQGSGANVLTF. CDR3 nucleotide sequence: TGTGCCAGCGGACAGGGATCTGGGGCCAACGTCCTGACTTTC. The entire variable domain, with the rest obtained from reference TRBV19 and TRBJ2-6, is as follows: DGGITQSPKYLFRKEGQNVTLSCEQNLNHDAMYWYRQDPGQGLRLIYYSQIVNDFQKGDIAEGYSVSREKKESFPLTVTSAQKNPTAFYLCASGQGSGANVLTFGAGSRLTVL.